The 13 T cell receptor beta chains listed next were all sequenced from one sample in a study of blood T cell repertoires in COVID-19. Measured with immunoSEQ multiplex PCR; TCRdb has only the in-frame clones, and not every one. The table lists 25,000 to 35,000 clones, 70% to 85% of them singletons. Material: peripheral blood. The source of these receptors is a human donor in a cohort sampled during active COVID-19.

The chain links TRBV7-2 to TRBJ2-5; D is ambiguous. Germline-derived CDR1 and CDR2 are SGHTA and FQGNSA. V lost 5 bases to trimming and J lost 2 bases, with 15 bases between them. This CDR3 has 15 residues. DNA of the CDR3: TGTGCCAGCAGCCCATGGGCAGCCTCACAAGAGACCCAGTACTTC. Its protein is CASSPWAASQETQYF.

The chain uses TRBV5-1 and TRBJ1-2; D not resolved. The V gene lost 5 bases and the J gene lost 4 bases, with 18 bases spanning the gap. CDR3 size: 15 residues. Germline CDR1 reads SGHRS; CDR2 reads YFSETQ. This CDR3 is CASRHDWQLGYGYTF. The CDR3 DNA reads TGCGCCAGCAGACACGACTGGCAGCTAGGCTATGGCTACACCTTC.

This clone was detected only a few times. CDR3 in DNA: TGTGCCAGCTCACCACCCCGGGACAGCCTAGATGGCTACACCTTC. Amino acid sequence: CASSPPRDSLDGYTF. The gene calls are TRBV18 and TRBJ1-2, with 7 bases aligning to TRBD1. The CDR3 is 15 amino acids. V dropped 0 bases and J dropped 6; count of bases not matched to a gene: 7. Germline loops: CDR1 KGHSH, CDR2 LQKENI.

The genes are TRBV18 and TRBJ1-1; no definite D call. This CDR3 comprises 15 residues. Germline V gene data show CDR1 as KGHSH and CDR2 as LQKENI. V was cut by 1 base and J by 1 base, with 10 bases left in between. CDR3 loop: CASSPRQASNTEAFF. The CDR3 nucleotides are TGTGCCAGCTCACCACGCCAGGCCTCGAACACTGAAGCTTTCTTT. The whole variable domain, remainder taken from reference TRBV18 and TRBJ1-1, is NAGVMQNPRHLVRRRGQEARLRCSPMKGHSHVYWYRQLPEEGLKFMVYLQKENIIDESGMPKERFSAEFPKEGPSILRIQQVVRGDSAAYFCASSPRQASNTEAFFGQGTRLTVV.

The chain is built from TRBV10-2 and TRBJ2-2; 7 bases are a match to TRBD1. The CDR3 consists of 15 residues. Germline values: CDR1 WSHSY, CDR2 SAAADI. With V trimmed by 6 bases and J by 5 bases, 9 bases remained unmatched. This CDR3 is CASRRSGTETGELFF. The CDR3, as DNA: TGCGCCAGCAGACGCTCCGGGACAGAAACCGGGGAGCTGTTTTTT.

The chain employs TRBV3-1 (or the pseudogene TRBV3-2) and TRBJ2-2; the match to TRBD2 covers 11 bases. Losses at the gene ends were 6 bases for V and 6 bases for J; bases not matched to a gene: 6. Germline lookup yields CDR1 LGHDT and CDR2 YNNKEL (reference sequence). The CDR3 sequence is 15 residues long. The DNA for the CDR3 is TGTGCCAGCAGTCGTAGCGGGGGGGCGTCCGGGGAGCTGTTTTTT. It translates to CASSRSGGASGELFF.

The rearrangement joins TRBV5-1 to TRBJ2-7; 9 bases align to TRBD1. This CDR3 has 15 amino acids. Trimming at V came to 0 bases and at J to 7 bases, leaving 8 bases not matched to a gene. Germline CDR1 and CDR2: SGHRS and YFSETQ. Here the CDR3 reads CASSLEGTGWREQYF. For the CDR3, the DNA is TGCGCCAGCAGCTTGGAAGGGACAGGGTGGCGGGAGCAGTACTTC.

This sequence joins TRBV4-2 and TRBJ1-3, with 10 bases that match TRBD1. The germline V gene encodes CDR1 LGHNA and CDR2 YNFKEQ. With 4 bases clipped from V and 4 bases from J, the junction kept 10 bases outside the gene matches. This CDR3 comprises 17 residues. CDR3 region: CASSREPGQGSGNTIYF. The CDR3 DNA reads TGTGCCAGCAGCCGCGAACCGGGACAGGGGTCCGGAAACACCATATATTTT.

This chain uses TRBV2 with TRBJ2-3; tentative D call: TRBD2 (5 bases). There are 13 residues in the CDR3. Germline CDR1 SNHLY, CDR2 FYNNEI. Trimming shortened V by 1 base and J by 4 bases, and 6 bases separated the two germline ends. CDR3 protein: CASSEGGPDTQYF. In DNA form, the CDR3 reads TGTGCCAGCAGTGAAGGAGGGCCAGATACGCAGTATTTT.

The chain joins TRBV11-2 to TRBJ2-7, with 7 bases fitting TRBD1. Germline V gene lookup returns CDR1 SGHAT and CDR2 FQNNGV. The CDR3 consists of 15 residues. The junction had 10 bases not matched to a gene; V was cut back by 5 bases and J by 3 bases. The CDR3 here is CASSLALGTDYEQYF. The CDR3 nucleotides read TGTGCCAGCAGCCTGGCTCTCGGGACAGACTACGAGCAGTACTTC.

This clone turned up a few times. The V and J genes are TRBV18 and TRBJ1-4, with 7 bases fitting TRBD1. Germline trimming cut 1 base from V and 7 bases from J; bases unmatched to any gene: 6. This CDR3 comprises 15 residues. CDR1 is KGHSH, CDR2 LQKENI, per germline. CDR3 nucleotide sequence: TGTGCCAGCTCACCACAGAGGGGGCCAGGTGAAAAACTGTTTTTT. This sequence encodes CASSPQRGPGEKLFF.

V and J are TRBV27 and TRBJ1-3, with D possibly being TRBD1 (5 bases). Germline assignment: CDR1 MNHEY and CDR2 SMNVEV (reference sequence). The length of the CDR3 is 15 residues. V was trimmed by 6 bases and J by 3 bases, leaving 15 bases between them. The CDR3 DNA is TGTGCCAGCAGGCGGGACTTTTCTTATGGAAACACCATATATTTT. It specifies CASRRDFSYGNTIYF.

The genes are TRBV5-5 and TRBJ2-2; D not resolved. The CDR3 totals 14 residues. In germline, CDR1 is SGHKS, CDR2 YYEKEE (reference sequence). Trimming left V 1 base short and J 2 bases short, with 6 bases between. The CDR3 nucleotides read TGTGCCAGCAGCTTGAACAGCAACACCGGGGAGCTGTTTTTT. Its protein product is CASSLNSNTGELFF.